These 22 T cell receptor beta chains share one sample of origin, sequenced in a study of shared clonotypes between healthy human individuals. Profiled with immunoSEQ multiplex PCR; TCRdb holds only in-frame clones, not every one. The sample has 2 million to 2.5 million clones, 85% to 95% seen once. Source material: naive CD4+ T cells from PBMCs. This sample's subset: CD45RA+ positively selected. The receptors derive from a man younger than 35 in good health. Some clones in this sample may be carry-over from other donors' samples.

Here the CDR3 reads CASSSMNPGDQETQYF. The CDR3 coding sequence is TGCGCCAGCAGCTCGATGAACCCAGGGGATCAAGAGACCCAGTACTTC. The genes are TRBV5-1 and TRBJ2-5; the D gene is possibly TRBD1 (6 bases). CDR3 length equals 16 residues. With 3 bases removed from V and 2 bases from J, the gap between germline ends came to 17 bases. The V gene's germline CDR1 is SGHRS and CDR2 YFSETQ.

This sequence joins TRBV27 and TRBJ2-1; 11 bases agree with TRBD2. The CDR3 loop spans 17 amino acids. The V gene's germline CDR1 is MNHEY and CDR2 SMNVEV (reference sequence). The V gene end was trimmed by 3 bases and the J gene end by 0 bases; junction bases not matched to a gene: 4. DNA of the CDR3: TGTGCCAGCAGTTTTAGCGGGAGGGCTGGCTCCTACAATGAGCAGTTCTTC. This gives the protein CASSFSGRAGSYNEQFF.

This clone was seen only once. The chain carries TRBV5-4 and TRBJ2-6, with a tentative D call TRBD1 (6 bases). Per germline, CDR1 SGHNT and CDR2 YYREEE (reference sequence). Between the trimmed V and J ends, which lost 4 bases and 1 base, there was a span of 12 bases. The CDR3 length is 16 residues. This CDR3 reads CASSLRTVSGANVLTF. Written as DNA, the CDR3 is TGTGCCAGCAGCCTGAGGACAGTTTCTGGGGCCAACGTCCTGACTTTC.

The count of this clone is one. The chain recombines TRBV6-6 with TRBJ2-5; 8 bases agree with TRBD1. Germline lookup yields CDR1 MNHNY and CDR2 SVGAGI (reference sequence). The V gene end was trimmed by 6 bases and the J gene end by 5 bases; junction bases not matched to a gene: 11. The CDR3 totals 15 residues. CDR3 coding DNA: TGTGCCAGCAGCCCATTAGGACAGGGAACGGAGACCCAGTACTTC. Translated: CASSPLGQGTETQYF.

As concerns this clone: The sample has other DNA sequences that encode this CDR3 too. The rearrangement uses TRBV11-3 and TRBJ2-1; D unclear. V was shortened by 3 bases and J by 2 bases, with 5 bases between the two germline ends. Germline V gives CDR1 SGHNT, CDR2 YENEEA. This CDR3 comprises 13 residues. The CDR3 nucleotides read TGTGCCAGCAGCTTTCGCCCCTACAATGAGCAGTTCTTC. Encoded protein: CASSFRPYNEQFF.

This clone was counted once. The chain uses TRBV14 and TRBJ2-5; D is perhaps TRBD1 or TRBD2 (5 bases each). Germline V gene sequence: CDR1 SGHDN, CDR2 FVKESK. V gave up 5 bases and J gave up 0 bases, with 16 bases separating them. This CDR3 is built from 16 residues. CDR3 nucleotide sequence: TGTGCCAGCAGCAATAGTCCGGGACGCTACCAAGAGACCCAGTACTTC. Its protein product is CASSNSPGRYQETQYF.

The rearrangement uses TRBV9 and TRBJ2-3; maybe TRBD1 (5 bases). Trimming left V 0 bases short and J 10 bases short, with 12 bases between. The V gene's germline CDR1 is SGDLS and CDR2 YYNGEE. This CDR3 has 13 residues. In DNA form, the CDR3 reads TGTGCCAGCAGCGTAGCAGGGAACGTAGCGCAGTATTTT. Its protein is CASSVAGNVAQYF.

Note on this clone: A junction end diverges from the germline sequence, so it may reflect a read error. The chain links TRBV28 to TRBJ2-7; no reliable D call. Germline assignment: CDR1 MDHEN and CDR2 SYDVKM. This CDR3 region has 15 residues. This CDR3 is CASSFESVSSYGQYF. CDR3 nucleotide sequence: TGTGCCAGCAGTTTCGAAAGCGTCAGCTCCTACGGGCAGTACTTC.

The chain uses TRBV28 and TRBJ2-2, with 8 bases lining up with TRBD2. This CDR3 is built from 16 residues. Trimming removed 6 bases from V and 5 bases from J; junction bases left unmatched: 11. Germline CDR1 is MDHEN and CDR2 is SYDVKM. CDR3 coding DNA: TGTGCCAGCAGCCCAGCGGGGGCGGGACGAACCGGGGAGCTGTTTTTT. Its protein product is CASSPAGAGRTGELFF.

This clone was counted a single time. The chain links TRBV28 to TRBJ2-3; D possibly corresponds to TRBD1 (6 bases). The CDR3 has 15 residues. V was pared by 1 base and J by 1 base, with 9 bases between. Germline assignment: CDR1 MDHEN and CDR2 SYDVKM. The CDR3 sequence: CASSLSGHRTDTQYF. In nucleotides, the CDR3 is TGTGCCAGCAGTTTATCGGGACATCGCACAGATACGCAGTATTTT.

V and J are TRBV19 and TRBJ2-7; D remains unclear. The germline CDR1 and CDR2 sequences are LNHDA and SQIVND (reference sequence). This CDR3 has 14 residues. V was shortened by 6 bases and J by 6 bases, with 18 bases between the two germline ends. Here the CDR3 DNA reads TGTGCCAGTAGCGGACCCCTAACAGCCCCCGAGCAGTACTTC. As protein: CASSGPLTAPEQYF.

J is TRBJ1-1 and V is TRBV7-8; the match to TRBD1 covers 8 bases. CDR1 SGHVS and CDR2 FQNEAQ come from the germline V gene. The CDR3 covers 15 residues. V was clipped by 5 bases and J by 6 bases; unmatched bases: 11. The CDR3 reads CASSLSRDRISEAFF. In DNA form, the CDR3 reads TGTGCCAGCAGCCTCAGCCGGGACAGGATCTCTGAAGCTTTCTTT.

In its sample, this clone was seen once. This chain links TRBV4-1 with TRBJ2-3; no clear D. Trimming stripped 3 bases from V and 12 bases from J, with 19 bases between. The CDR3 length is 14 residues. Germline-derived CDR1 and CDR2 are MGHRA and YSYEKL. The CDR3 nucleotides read TGCGCCAGCAGCCAGGTCCCTACGACCCAGTTCCAGTATTTT. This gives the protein CASSQVPTTQFQYF.

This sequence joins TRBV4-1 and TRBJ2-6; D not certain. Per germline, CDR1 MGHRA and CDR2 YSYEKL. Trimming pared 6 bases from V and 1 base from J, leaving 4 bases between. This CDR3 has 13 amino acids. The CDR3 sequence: CASRESGANVLTF. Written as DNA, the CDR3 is TGCGCCAGCAGGGAGTCTGGGGCCAACGTCCTGACTTTC.

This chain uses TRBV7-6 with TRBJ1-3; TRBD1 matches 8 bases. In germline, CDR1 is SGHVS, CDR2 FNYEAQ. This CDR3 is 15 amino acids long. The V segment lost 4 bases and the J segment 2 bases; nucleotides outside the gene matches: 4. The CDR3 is CASSSQTGAGNTIYF. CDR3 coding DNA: TGTGCCAGCAGCTCCCAGACAGGGGCTGGAAACACCATATATTTT.

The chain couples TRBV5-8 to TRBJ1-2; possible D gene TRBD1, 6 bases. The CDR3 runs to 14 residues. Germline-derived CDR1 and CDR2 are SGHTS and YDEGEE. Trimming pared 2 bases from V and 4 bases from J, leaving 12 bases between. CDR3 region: CASSFIRGPYGYTF. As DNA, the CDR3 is TGTGCCAGCAGCTTCATCAGGGGCCCCTATGGCTACACCTTC.

This CDR3 is CASSQGELAAYGYTF. The CDR3 coding sequence is TGCGCCAGCAGCCAAGGGGAATTGGCCGCGTATGGCTACACCTTC. V gene TRBV4-3 combines with J gene TRBJ1-2, with D unclear. This CDR3 contains 15 residues. Trimming took off 1 base at V and 5 bases at J, with 14 bases between the two ends. Germline assignment: CDR1 LGHNA and CDR2 YSLEER.

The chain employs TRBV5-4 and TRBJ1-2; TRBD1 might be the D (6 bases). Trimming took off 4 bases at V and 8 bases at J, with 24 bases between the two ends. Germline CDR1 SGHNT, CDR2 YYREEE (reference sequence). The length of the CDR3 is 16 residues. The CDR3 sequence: CASSQSVQGFASGYTF. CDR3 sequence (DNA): TGTGCCAGCAGCCAATCCGTCCAGGGGTTTGCGAGCGGCTACACCTTC.

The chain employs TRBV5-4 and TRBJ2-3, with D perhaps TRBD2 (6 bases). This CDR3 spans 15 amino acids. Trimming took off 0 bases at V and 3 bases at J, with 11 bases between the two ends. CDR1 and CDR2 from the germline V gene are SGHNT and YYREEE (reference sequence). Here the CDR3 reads CASSLGLVGTDTQYF. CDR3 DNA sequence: TGTGCCAGCAGCTTGGGACTAGTCGGGACAGATACGCAGTATTTT.

DNA of the CDR3: TGTGCCAGCCTATCCTCTTCAGGCTATTCCACAGATACGCAGTATTTT. Protein product: CASLSSSGYSTDTQYF. The chain combines TRBV7-9 with TRBJ2-3; no firm D call. Germline V gene sequence: CDR1 SEHNR, CDR2 FQNEAQ (reference sequence). The CDR3 consists of 16 residues. V was pared by 8 bases and J by 2 bases, with 20 bases between.

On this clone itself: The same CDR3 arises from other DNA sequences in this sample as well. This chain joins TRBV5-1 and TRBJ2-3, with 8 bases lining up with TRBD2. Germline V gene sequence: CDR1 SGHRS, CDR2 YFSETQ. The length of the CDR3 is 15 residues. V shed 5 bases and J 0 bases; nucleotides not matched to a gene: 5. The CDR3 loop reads CASSPTSASTDTQYF. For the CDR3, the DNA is TGCGCCAGCAGTCCGACTAGCGCAAGCACAGATACGCAGTATTTT.

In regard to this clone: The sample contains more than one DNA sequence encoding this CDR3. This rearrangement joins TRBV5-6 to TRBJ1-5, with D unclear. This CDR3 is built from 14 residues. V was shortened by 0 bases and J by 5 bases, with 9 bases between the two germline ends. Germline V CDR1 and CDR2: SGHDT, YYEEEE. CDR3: CASSLGRRDQPQHF. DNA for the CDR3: TGTGCCAGCAGCTTGGGCAGAAGAGATCAGCCCCAGCATTTT.